A single sample gave rise to the 30 T cell receptor beta chains below, sequenced in a study of blood T cells in healthy people across ages. Primers used in a second PCR of about 6 to 12 cycles were a sample-barcoded 5' primer and a J-beta primer mix. TCRdb ran MiXCR on the 5' RACE reads and lists one entry per CDR3 protein. The sample contains 800,000 to 950,000 distinct CDR3 sequences, 29% of which appear only once. These data also formed part of another study, on T cells of mothers and their children.

The sequencing sample was made of blood. The receptors come from a woman in her thirties or forties in good health.

This chain connects TRBV7-2 to TRBJ2-1; no clear D gene. The CDR3 loop spans 14 amino acids. V lost 5 bases and J 2 bases, leaving 10 bases between the germline ends. In germline, CDR1 is SGHTA, CDR2 FQGNSA. DNA of the CDR3: TGTGCCAGCAGCGCCATGGTCCCCTACAATGAGCAGTTCTTC. This sequence encodes CASSAMVPYNEQFF.

Comment on this clonotype: An end of the junction differs from the germline gene, which may be a read error. This rearrangement joins TRBV18 to TRBJ2-5; 8 bases align to TRBD1. Germline CDR1 and CDR2: KGHSH and LQKENI. The CDR3 loop spans 13 amino acids. This CDR3 reads CASSPGTGETLYF. CDR3 DNA: TGTGCCAGCTCACCCGGGACAGGAGAGACCCTGTACTTC.

This clonotype was observed a handful of times. The chain is built from TRBV10-3 and TRBJ1-1; D gene ambiguous. The V gene's germline CDR1 is ENHRY and CDR2 SYGVKD. V dropped 3 bases and J dropped 3 bases, with 5 bases sitting between them. This CDR3 has 12 residues. The CDR3 DNA is TGTGCCATCAGTGACGGTTACACTGAAGCTTTCTTT. It is translated as CAISDGYTEAFF.

This clonotype was recorded many times. This chain joins TRBV20-1 and TRBJ2-7; TRBD2 matches 9 bases. With V trimmed by 0 bases and J by 2 bases, 8 bases remained unmatched. The CDR3 is 16 amino acids. The V gene's germline CDR1 is DFQATT and CDR2 SNEGSKA (reference sequence). CDR3 sequence reads: CSARDAGAGGAYEQYF. The CDR3, as DNA: TGCAGTGCTAGAGATGCGGGAGCGGGGGGCGCCTACGAGCAGTACTTC.

The CDR3 coding sequence is TGCGCCAGCAGCCCCACCGATGAGGGCACTGAAGCTTTCTTT. This sequence encodes CASSPTDEGTEAFF. The rearrangement joins TRBV5-1 to TRBJ1-1; no definite D call. V dropped 4 bases and J dropped 4 bases, with 14 bases sitting between them. The CDR3 sequence is 14 residues long. The germline V gene has CDR1 SGHRS and CDR2 YFSETQ.

The rearrangement uses TRBV7-2 and TRBJ2-4; the D gene could be TRBD1 or TRBD2 (5 bases each). The J call may be mistaken, given a closer DNA end match to TRBJ2-7. Germline values: CDR1 SGHTA, CDR2 FQGNSA. The CDR3 length is 14 residues. In DNA form, the CDR3 reads TGTGCCAGCAGCAAAGGGGACGTTTCCTACGAGCAGTACTTC. Its protein product is CASSKGDVSYEQYF.

The rearrangement joins TRBV2 to TRBJ1-1; TRBD1 matches at 9 bases. The J segment lost 1 base and the V segment lost 10 bases, leaving 4 bases of the junction unmatched. Germline CDR1 is SNHLY and CDR2 is FYNNEI. This CDR3 contains 13 residues. The CDR3 here is CATTGGRNTEAFF. DNA of the CDR3: TGTGCCACCACAGGGGGCAGGAACACTGAAGCTTTCTTT.

This clonotype has a count of ten or more. The J gene is TRBJ1-1, the V gene TRBV18; D is perhaps TRBD1 (6 bases). Germline V lookup: CDR1 KGHSH, CDR2 LQKENI. CDR3 size: 13 residues. V was cut by 8 bases and J by 1 base, with 11 bases left in between. The CDR3 spells CASSPGQNTEAFF. CDR3 in DNA: TGTGCCAGCAGCCCGGGACAGAACACTGAAGCTTTCTTT.

This clonotype was seen just once. This chain uses TRBV19 with TRBJ2-2, with 7 bases fitting TRBD1. The CDR3 runs 15 residues. V shed 7 bases and J 5 bases; nucleotides not matched to a gene: 10. The V gene's germline CDR1 is LNHDA and CDR2 SQIVND (reference sequence). CDR3 in DNA: TGTGCCAGTATCCGGGGACAGACCCTAACCGGGGAGCTGTTTTTT. This encodes CASIRGQTLTGELFF. The full variable domain, completed using reference TRBV19 and TRBJ2-2, is DGGITQSPKYLFRKEGQNVTLSCEQNLNHDAMYWYRQDPGQGLRLIYYSQIVNDFQKGDIAEGYSVSREKKESFPLTVTSAQKNPTAFYLCASIRGQTLTGELFFGEGSRLTVL.

This clonotype was found a few times. J is TRBJ2-5 and V is TRBV28; TRBD1 or TRBD2 may be the D gene (5 bases each). CDR3 size: 15 residues. Trimming shortened V by 4 bases and J by 2 bases, and 14 bases separated the two germline ends. Germline V gives CDR1 MDHEN, CDR2 SYDVKM. The CDR3 sequence: CASSSRGLIQETQYF. In nucleotides, the CDR3 is TGTGCCAGCAGTTCCCGGGGCTTAATACAAGAGACCCAGTACTTC.

There are a few counts of this clonotype. V and J are TRBV28 and TRBJ2-3; a weak D match, TRBD2 (6 bases). V shed 6 bases and J shed 1 base, with 14 bases lying between them. From germline, CDR1 is MDHEN and CDR2 SYDVKM. The CDR3 runs to 15 residues. The CDR3 loop is CASSLLERGTDTQYF. In DNA, the CDR3 is TGTGCCAGCAGCCTCCTTGAGCGGGGCACAGATACGCAGTATTTT. The variable domain in full, with the rest retrieved from reference TRBV28 and TRBJ2-3, is DVKVTQSSRYLVKRTGEKVFLECVQDMDHENMFWYRQDPGLGLRLIYFSYDVKMKEKGDIPEGYSVSREKKERFSLILESASTNQTSMYLCASSLLERGTDTQYFGPGTRLTVL.

At least ten counts were recorded for this clonotype. The chain employs TRBV5-1 and TRBJ2-7; D is unresolved. Trimming left V 0 bases short and J 3 bases short, with 13 bases between. The CDR3 loop spans 15 amino acids. Per the germline V gene, CDR1 is SGHRS and CDR2 is YFSETQ. Written as DNA, the CDR3 is TGCGCCAGCAGCTTGGATGGGGTGGCAAACTACGAGCAGTACTTC. Protein sequence: CASSLDGVANYEQYF.

This clonotype has more than one count but fewer than ten. J is TRBJ2-1 and V is TRBV7-9; 8 bases agree with TRBD1. This CDR3 contains 16 residues. Losses at the gene ends were 3 bases for V and 4 bases for J; bases not matched to a gene: 8. From germline, CDR1 is SEHNR and CDR2 FQNEAQ (reference sequence). CDR3 DNA: TGTGCCAGCAGCTTGAAACAGGGGGACCGTTACAATGAGCAGTTCTTC. Amino acids: CASSLKQGDRYNEQFF.

This sequence joins TRBV10-3 and TRBJ2-7; D may be TRBD1 or TRBD2 (5 bases each). The CDR3 is made up of 14 amino acids. Between the trimmed V and J ends, which lost 2 bases and 10 bases, there was a span of 18 bases. Germline assignment: CDR1 ENHRY and CDR2 SYGVKD. The CDR3 spells CAISETGPPRGQYF. In nucleotides, the CDR3 is TGTGCCATCAGTGAGACGGGGCCCCCCAGAGGACAGTACTTC.

The V and J genes are TRBV7-2 and TRBJ2-1; the D gene is possibly TRBD2 (6 bases). The J call may be incorrect, as the DNA end agrees better with TRBJ2-7. Germline V gives CDR1 SGHTA, CDR2 FQGNSA. The CDR3 consists of 16 residues. The CDR3 coding sequence is TGTGCCAGCAGCTTGGTGAGCTCTAGCGTCTACAATGAGCAGTACTTC. It specifies CASSLVSSSVYNEQYF.

The chain links TRBV20-1 to TRBJ1-5, with 9 nucleotides matching TRBD1. V lost 3 bases and J lost 5; bases outside the gene matches: 2. The CDR3 is 13 amino acids. Germline V gene sequence: CDR1 DFQATT, CDR2 SNEGSKA (reference sequence). CDR3 amino acids: CSASRDRDQPQHF. DNA for the CDR3: TGCAGTGCTAGTAGGGACAGGGATCAGCCCCAGCATTTT.

The chain combines TRBV7-2 with TRBJ2-1; weak D call: TRBD1 (5 bases). CDR3 length equals 18 residues. The V gene lost 5 bases and the J gene lost 0 bases, with 20 bases spanning the gap. Germline V CDR1 and CDR2: SGHTA, FQGNSA. This CDR3 reads CASSRSIQVLSSYNEQFF. CDR3 nucleotide sequence: TGTGCCAGCAGCCGTAGTATACAGGTTTTAAGCTCCTACAATGAGCAGTTCTTC.

The rearrangement links TRBV15 to TRBJ1-1; no definite D call. Germline V gives CDR1 LNHNV, CDR2 YYDKDF (reference sequence). V was pared by 2 bases and J by 4 bases, with 14 bases between. The CDR3 spans 15 residues. The chain's CDR3 is CATSRPSAGATEAFF. CDR3 DNA: TGTGCCACCAGCAGACCCTCGGCGGGCGCCACTGAAGCTTTCTTT.

This chain uses TRBV5-4 with TRBJ2-3; D is perhaps TRBD1 or TRBD2 (5 bases each). Germline loops: CDR1 SGHNT, CDR2 YYREEE (reference sequence). Trimming took 3 bases from V and 4 from J, leaving 15 bases between them. This CDR3 is 15 amino acids long. Written as DNA, the CDR3 is TGTGCCAGCAGCTCCGGGACCCAAGGGCCAGATACGCAGTATTTT. Amino acid sequence: CASSSGTQGPDTQYF. The variable domain in full, with the rest retrieved from reference TRBV5-4 and TRBJ2-3, is ETGVTQSPTHLIKTRGQQVTLRCSSQSGHNTVSWYQQALGQGPQFIFQYYREEENGRGNFPPRFSGLQFPNYSSELNVNALELDDSALYLCASSSGTQGPDTQYFGPGTRLTVL.

This clonotype was recorded many times. The chain joins TRBV6-6 to TRBJ2-1; 12 bases are shared with TRBD2. V lost 2 bases to trimming and J lost 7 bases; unmatched junction nucleotides: 9. This CDR3 comprises 17 residues. CDR1 is MNHNY and CDR2 is SVGAGI in the germline V gene (reference sequence). CDR3 in amino acids: CASSYLSRTSGVNEQFF. The CDR3 DNA reads as TGTGCCAGCAGTTACCTCAGCCGGACTAGCGGGGTAAATGAGCAGTTCTTC.

This clonotype was counted ten times or more. The chain carries TRBV7-9 and TRBJ2-7, with unresolved D. The CDR3 is 14 amino acids. V gave up 5 bases and J gave up 6 bases, with 17 bases separating them. Germline CDR1 and CDR2: SEHNR and FQNEAQ (reference sequence). The CDR3 spells CASSPSPLMGEQYF. CDR3 coding DNA: TGTGCCAGCAGCCCCAGTCCCCTGATGGGCGAGCAGTACTTC.

This clonotype was found many times. The CDR3 sequence is CASSVGGWTEQYF. In nucleotides, the CDR3 is TGTGCCAGCAGCGTAGGAGGATGGACGGAGCAGTACTTC. V and J are TRBV9 and TRBJ2-7; D uncertain. Germline V lookup: CDR1 SGDLS, CDR2 YYNGEE. Trimming pared 0 bases from V and 7 bases from J, leaving 11 bases between. The CDR3 is made up of 13 amino acids.

Only a few counts were recorded for this clonotype. The chain has TRBV6-1 and TRBJ1-2; TRBD1 agrees at 7 bases. This CDR3 has 16 residues. V was clipped by 8 bases and J by 0 bases; unmatched bases: 12. Germline V CDR1 and CDR2: MNHNS, SASEGT. The CDR3 DNA follows: TGTGCCAGCTGTGTAAGACAGGGAGCCGCTAACTATGGCTACACCTTC. Translation gives CASCVRQGAANYGYTF.

Concerning this clonotype: The junction does not match germline at one end; this may be a read error. This chain uses TRBV5-1 with TRBJ1-1; D gene ambiguous. The CDR3 is 15 residues long. Germline-derived CDR1 and CDR2 are SGHRS and YFSETQ. CDR3 sequence: CTSSSGFTENTEAFF. Written as DNA, the CDR3 is TGCACCAGCAGCTCTGGATTCACAGAGAACACTGAAGCTTTCTTT.

This clonotype was observed a handful of times. The chain joins TRBV7-3 to TRBJ1-2; a possible D gene is TRBD1 (5 bases). V lost 5 bases and J 3 bases, leaving 19 bases between the germline ends. The CDR3 totals 16 residues. The germline gives CDR1 SGHTA, CDR2 FQGTGA. The CDR3 spells CASSPTGQGGDYGYTF. The CDR3, as DNA: TGTGCCAGCAGCCCTACCGGCCAGGGCGGGGACTATGGCTACACCTTC. The variable domain in full, with the rest retrieved from reference TRBV7-3 and TRBJ1-2, is GAGVSQTPSNKVTEKGKYVELRCDPISGHTALYWYRQSLGQGPEFLIYFQGTGAADDSGLPNDRFFAVRPEGSVSTLKIQRTERGDSAVYLCASSPTGQGGDYGYTFGSGTRLTVV.

This chain uses TRBV24-1 with TRBJ2-3, with D possibly being TRBD2 (6 bases). This CDR3 contains 16 residues. Germline V gene sequence: CDR1 KGHDR, CDR2 SFDVKD. Trimming left V 5 bases short and J 6 bases short, with 20 bases between. The CDR3 protein is CATSGAMGLVPDTQYF. The CDR3 nucleotides read TGTGCCACCAGTGGGGCCATGGGACTCGTCCCCGATACGCAGTATTTT.

This clonotype was recorded many times. This chain links TRBV3-1 with TRBJ2-7; tentatively, D is TRBD2 (6 bases). CDR3 length: 16 amino acids. Looked up from germline, CDR1 is LGHDT and CDR2 is YNNKEL (reference sequence). Trimming cost V 0 bases and J 3 bases, with 15 bases left between them. The CDR3 loop reads CASSQEGGLLRYEQYF. DNA of the CDR3: TGTGCCAGCAGCCAAGAGGGGGGTCTTTTGCGCTACGAGCAGTACTTC.

In the case of this clonotype: A single base separates this from a much larger clone, so it may be a read error. The chain carries TRBV20-1 and TRBJ2-4; weak D call: TRBD1 (5 bases). Germline CDR1 and CDR2: DFQATT and SNEGSKA (reference sequence). The CDR3 is 13 residues long. V dropped 1 base and J dropped 13 bases, with 17 bases sitting between them. CDR3 DNA: TGCAGTGCTAGAGCCCCAGGGCCCCCGGAGCAGTACTTC. This encodes CSARAPGPPEQYF.

This clonotype was seen a few times. The genes are TRBV24-1 and TRBJ2-1; possible D gene TRBD2, 7 bases. Germline assignment: CDR1 KGHDR and CDR2 SFDVKD. V dropped 5 bases and J dropped 5 bases, with 18 bases sitting between them. The CDR3 length is 16 residues. The CDR3 loop reads CATSVKGGGADNEQFF. The CDR3 DNA reads TGTGCCACCAGTGTTAAGGGAGGGGGGGCGGACAATGAGCAGTTCTTC.

The chain's CDR3 is CASSLGWEIEQYF. CDR3 sequence (DNA): TGTGCCAGCAGCCTGGGATGGGAAATCGAGCAGTACTTC. V and J are TRBV7-9 and TRBJ2-7; D not certain. This CDR3 is built from 13 residues. V lost 5 bases and J 6 bases, leaving 14 bases between the germline ends. Germline V gene data show CDR1 as SEHNR and CDR2 as FQNEAQ (reference sequence).